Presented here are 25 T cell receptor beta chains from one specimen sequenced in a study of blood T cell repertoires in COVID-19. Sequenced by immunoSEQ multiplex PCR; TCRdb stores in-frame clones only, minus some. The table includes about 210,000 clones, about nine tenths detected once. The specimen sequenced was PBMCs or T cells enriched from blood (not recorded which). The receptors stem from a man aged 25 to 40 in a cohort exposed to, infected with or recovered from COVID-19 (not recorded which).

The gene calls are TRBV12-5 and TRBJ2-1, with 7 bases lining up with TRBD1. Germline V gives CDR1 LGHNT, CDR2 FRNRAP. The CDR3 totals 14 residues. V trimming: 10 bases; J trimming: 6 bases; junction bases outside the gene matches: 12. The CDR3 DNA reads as TGTGCTATCCAGGAGACAGGGACCGGCAATGAGCAGTTCTTC. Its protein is CAIQETGTGNEQFF.

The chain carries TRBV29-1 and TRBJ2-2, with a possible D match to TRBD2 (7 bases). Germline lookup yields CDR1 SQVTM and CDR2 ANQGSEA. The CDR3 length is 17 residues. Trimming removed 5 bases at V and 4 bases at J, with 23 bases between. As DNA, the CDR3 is TGCAGCGTTAACGTCAGGGGCGGGAGCTCTGGCACCGGGGAGCTGTTTTTT. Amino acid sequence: CSVNVRGGSSGTGELFF.

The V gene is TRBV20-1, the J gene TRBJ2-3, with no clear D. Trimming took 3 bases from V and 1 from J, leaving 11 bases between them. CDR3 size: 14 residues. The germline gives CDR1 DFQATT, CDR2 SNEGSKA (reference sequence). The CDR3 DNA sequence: TGCAGTGCTAGTATTATGGGCCGCACAGATACGCAGTATTTT. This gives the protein CSASIMGRTDTQYF.

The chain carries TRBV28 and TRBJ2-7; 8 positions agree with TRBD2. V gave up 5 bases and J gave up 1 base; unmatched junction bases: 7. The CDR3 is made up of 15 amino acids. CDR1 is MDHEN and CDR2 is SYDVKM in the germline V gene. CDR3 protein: CASSGQREQSYEQYF. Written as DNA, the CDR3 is TGTGCCAGCAGTGGGCAGCGGGAGCAATCCTACGAGCAGTACTTC.

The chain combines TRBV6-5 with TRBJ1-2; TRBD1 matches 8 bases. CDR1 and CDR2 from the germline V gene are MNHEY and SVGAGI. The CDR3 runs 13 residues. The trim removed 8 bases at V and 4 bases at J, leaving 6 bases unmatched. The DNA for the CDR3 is TGTGCCAGCCGCCCCGGGACAGGCTATGGCTACACCTTC. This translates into CASRPGTGYGYTF.

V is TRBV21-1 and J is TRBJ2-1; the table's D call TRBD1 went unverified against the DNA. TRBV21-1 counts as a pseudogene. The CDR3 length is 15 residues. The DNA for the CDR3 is TGTGCCAGCAGCAAAGGGACAGGGCGTTACAATGAGCAGTTCTTC. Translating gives CASSKGTGRYNEQFF.

The CDR3 DNA sequence: TGTGCCAGCAGCATGAGCGACAGGGTGGGCTACACCTTC. Its translation: CASSMSDRVGYTF. The rearrangement joins TRBV5-5 to TRBJ1-2; 7 positions match TRBD1. J lost 8 bases, V lost 4 bases, and 8 bases had no gene match. The CDR3 spans 13 residues. Germline loops: CDR1 SGHKS, CDR2 YYEKEE (reference sequence).

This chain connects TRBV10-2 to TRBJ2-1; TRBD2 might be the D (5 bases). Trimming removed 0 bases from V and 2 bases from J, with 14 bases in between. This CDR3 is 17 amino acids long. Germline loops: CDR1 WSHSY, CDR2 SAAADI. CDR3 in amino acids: CASSESTPGVTYNEQFF. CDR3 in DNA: TGCGCCAGCAGTGAGTCGACTCCCGGGGTCACCTACAATGAGCAGTTCTTC.

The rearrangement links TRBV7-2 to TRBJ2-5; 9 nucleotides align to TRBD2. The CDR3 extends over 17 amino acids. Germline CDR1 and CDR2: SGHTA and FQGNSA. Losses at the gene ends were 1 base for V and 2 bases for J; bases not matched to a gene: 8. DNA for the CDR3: TGTGCCAGCAGCTTAGTGGCAACTAGCGGGCAGCAAGAGACCCAGTACTTC. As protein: CASSLVATSGQQETQYF.

The CDR3 DNA is TGTGCCAGCAGTTATCCCCCGGCAGGTCTCTATGGCTACACCTTC. Encoded protein: CASSYPPAGLYGYTF. V is TRBV6-2 or TRBV6-3 and J is TRBJ1-2; D gene uncertain. V lost 3 bases and J 4 bases, leaving 15 bases between the germline ends. Germline values: CDR1 MNHEY, CDR2 SVGEGT. The CDR3 totals 15 residues.

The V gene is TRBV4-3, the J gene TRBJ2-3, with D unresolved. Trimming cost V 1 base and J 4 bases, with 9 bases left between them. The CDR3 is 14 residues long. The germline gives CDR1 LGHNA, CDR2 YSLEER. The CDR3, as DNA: TGCGCCAGCAGCCAAGTATCAGACTCAGATACGCAGTATTTT. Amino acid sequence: CASSQVSDSDTQYF.

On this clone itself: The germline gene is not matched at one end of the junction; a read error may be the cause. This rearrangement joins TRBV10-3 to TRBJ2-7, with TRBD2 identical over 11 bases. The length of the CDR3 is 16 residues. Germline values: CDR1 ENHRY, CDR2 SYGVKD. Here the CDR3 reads CAISEGLAGGSHEQYF. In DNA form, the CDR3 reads TGTGCCATCAGTGAAGGTCTAGCGGGAGGCTCCCACGAGCAGTACTTC.

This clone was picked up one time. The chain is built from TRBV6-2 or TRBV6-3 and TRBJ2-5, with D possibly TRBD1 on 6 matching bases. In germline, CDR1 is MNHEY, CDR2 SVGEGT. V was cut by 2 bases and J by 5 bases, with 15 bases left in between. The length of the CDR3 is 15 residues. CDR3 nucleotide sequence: TGTGCCAGCAGTTACCAGCTCCAGGGGCGGGAGACCCAGTACTTC. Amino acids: CASSYQLQGRETQYF.

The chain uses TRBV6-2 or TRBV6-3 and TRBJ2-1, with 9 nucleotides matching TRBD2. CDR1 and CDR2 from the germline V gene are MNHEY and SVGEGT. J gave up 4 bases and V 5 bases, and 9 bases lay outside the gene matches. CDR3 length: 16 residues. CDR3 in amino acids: CASSKPGAGGYNEQFF. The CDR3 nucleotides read TGTGCCAGCAGTAAACCCGGGGCGGGAGGGTACAATGAGCAGTTCTTC.

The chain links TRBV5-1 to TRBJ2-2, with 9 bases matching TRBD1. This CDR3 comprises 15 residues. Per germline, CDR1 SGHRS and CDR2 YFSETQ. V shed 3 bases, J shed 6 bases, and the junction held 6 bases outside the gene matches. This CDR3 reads CASSSRDRVSGELFF. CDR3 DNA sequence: TGCGCCAGCAGCTCCCGGGACAGGGTATCCGGGGAGCTGTTTTTT.

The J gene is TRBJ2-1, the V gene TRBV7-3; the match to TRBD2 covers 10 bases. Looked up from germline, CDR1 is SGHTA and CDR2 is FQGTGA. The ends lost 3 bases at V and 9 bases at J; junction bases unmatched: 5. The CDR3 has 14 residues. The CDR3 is CASSFSGRDSEQFF. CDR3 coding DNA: TGTGCCAGCAGCTTCAGCGGGAGGGACAGTGAGCAGTTCTTC.

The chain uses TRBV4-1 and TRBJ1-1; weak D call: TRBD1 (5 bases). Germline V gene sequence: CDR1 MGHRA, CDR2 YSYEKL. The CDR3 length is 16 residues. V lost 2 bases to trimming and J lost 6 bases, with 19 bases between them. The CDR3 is CASSQPSQVKIPEAFF. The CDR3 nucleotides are TGCGCCAGCAGCCAACCCTCACAGGTTAAGATCCCTGAAGCTTTCTTT.

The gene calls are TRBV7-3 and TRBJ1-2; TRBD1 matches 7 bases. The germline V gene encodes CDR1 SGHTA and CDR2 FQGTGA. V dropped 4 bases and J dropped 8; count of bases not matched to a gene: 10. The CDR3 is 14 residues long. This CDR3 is CASSSSRTGGGYTF. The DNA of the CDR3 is TGTGCCAGCAGCTCATCTCGGACAGGTGGCGGCTACACCTTC. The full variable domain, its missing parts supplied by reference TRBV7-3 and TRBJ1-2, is GAGVSQTPSNKVTEKGKYVELRCDPISGHTALYWYRQSLGQGPEFLIYFQGTGAADDSGLPNDRFFAVRPEGSVSTLKIQRTERGDSAVYLCASSSSRTGGGYTFGSGTRLTVV.

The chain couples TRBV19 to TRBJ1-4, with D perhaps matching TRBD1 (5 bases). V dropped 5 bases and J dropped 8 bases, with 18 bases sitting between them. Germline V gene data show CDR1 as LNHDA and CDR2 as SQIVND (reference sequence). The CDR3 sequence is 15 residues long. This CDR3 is CASSPRQFNLEKLFF. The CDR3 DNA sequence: TGTGCCAGTAGTCCCCGACAGTTTAATTTGGAAAAACTGTTTTTT.

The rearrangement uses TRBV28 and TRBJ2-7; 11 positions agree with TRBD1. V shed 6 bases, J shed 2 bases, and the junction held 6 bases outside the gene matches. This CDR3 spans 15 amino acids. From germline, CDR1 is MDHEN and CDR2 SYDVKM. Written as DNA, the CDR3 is TGTGCCAGCAGACCGGGGACAGGGGGAACCTACGAGCAGTACTTC. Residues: CASRPGTGGTYEQYF.

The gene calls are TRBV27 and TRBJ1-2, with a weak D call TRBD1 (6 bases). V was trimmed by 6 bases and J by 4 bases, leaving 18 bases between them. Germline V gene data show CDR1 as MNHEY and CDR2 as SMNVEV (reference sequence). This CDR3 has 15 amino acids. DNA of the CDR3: TGTGCCAGCAGCGCATACGCGACAGGCTCCTATGGCTACACCTTC. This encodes CASSAYATGSYGYTF.

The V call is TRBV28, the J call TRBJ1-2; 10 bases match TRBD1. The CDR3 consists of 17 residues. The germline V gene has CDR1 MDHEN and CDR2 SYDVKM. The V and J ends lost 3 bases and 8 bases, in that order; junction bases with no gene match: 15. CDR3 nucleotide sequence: TGTGCCAGCAGTTTCTACGGGACAGGGGAACGACTAAGGGGCTACACCTTC. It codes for CASSFYGTGERLRGYTF.

Here the CDR3 DNA reads TGTGCCAGCAGCTCGGAACGGGGGGAGCAGTTCTTC. Its protein is CASSSERGEQFF. This chain joins TRBV7-3 and TRBJ2-1, with a weak D call TRBD2 (6 bases). Germline values: CDR1 SGHTA, CDR2 FQGTGA. Trimming removed 4 bases from V and 10 bases from J, with 11 bases in between. The CDR3 totals 12 residues.

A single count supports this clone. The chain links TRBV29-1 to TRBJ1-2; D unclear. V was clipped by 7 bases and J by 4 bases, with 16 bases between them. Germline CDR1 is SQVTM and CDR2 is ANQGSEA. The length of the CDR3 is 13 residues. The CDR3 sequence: CSGGSGHPYGYTF. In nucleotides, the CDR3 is TGCAGCGGGGGTTCTGGCCACCCCTATGGCTACACCTTC.

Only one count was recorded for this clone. The CDR3: CASSPGTGRRGTNEKLFF. The CDR3 bases are TGTGCCAGCAGTCCCGGGACAGGGAGGAGGGGTACTAATGAAAAACTGTTTTTT. J is TRBJ1-4 and V is TRBV6-6; 9 nucleotides agree with TRBD1. The CDR3 extends over 18 amino acids. Germline-derived CDR1 and CDR2 are MNHNY and SVGAGI (reference sequence). V gave up 5 bases and J gave up 2 bases; unmatched junction bases: 12.